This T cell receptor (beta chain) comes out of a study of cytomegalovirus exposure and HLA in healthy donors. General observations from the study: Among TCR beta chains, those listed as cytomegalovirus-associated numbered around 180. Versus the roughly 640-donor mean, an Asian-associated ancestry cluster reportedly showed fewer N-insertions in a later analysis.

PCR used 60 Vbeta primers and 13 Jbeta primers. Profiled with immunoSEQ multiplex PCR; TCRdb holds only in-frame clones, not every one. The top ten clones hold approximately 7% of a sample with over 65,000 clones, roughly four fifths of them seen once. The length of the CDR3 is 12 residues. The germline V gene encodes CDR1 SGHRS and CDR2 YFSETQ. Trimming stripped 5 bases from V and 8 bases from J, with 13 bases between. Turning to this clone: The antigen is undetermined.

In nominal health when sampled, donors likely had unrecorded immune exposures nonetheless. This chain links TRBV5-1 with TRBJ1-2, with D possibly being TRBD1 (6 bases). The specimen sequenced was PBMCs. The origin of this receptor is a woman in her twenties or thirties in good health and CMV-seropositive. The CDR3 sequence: CASRGGADGYTF. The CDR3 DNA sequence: TGCGCCAGCAGGGGGGGGGCAGACGGCTACACCTTC.